The TCR beta chain under discussion was sequenced for a study of OX40 agonist ivuxolimab in advanced cancers. Study summary: The diagnoses of dose-escalation patients were hepatocellular carcinoma, melanoma, renal cell or head and neck cancer. Among those enrolled, mean age was about 63 years (range roughly 23 to 85) and 82.7% were male. Previous treatment with anti-PD-1, anti-PD-L1 or anti-CTLA-4 therapy was allowed; about 37% had received some.

The ends were cut back, 5 bases at V and 8 bases at J, with 19 bases in the middle. CDR3 length equals 15 residues. Germline V gene lookup returns CDR1 SGHVS and CDR2 FNYEAQ. Sequencing was performed with immunoSEQ multiplex PCR; in TCRdb, only in-frame clones are kept and a portion is missing. The top ten clones hold roughly a sixth of a sample with more than 50,000 clones, 91% of them seen once. The source was CD4+ or CD8+ T cells sorted from blood, collected in a trial of the OX40 agonist ivuxolimab. The J gene is TRBJ1-5, the V gene TRBV7-6; D is perhaps TRBD1 (5 bases). This receptor was taken from an adult with an advanced solid tumor such as melanoma, head and neck, liver or kidney cancer. The CDR3 loop reads CASSKDGRVGEPQHF. The DNA for the CDR3 is TGTGCCAGCAGCAAGGACGGACGAGTAGGGGAGCCCCAGCATTTT. The full variable domain, with the rest looked up from reference TRBV7-6 and TRBJ1-5, is GAGVSQSPRYKVTKRGQDVALRCDPISGHVSLYWYRQALGQGPEFLTYFNYEAQQDKSGLPNDRFSAERPEGSISTLTIQRTEQRDSAMYRCASSKDGRVGEPQHFGDGTRLSIL.